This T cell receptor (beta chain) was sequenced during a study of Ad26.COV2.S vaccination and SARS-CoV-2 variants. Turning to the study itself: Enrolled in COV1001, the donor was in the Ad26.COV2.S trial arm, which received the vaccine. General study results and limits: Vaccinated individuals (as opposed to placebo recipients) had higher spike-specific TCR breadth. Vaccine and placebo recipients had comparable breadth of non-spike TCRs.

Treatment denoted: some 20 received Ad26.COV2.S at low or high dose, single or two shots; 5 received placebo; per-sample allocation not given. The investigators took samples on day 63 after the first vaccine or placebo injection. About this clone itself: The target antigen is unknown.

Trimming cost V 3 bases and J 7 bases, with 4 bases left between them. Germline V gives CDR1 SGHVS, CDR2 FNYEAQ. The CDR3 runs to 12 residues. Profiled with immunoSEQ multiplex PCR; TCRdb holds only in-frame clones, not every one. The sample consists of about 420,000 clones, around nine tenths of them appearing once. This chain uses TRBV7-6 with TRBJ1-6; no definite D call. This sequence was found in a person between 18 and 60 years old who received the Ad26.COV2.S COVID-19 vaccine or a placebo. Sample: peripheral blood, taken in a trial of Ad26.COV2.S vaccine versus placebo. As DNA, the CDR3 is TGTGCCAGCAGCTTTGCAAATTCACCCCTCCACTTT. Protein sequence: CASSFANSPLHF.